Given below is one T cell receptor beta chain in context. Its antigen has not been determined. The sample holds no much larger clone one base away, and base qualities are not on file. This sample is drawn from a study of CD8+ T cells in alopecia areata (dated by TCRdb to 2017 to 2018). Study-wide context: The treated patients took part in an open-label pilot trial in which moderate-to-severe alopecia areata was treated with oral tofacitinib at 5 to 10 mg twice daily. Patients received tofacitinib for 6 to 18 months and were then followed off drug for 6 months to check for delayed response and recurrence. For the treated patients, the SALT score, which quantifies what percentage of scalp surface area is affected, served as the measure of disease severity. In both human patients and the C3H/HeJ mouse model, the study applied high-throughput TCRbeta sequencing to look at T cell clonal expansion in alopecia areata. Scalp tissue and sorted CD4+ and CD8+ peripheral blood T cells from patchy and totalis/universalis alopecia areata patients and from healthy controls were covered by human TCRbeta sequencing. Biopsies were taken from tofacitinib-treated patients at baseline and at 4 and 24 weeks of treatment, and a later scalp biopsy was taken in several of the tofacitinib-treated patients. Scalp clonality was compared across normal scalp (n=4), patchy alopecia areata scalp (n=8), and alopecia totalis/universalis scalp (n=8). RNA was obtained with the PAXgene miRNA kit for fixed scalp, the miRNeasy kit for PBMCs, and the RNeasy kit for mouse skin. Amplification of TCRbeta CDR3 regions was done by immunoSEQ multiplex PCR using 35 Vbeta forward primers and 13 Jbeta reverse primers.

Library preparation employed the immunoSEQ multiplex PCR assay. RNA was extracted from all samples and reverse transcribed into cDNA as template for TCR sequencing. SuperScript III was used for first-strand cDNA synthesis, primed with a 2:1 mix of oligo-dT and random hexamers. A synthetic immune receptor repertoire was used to assess amplification bias, and residual bias was removed computationally. In the original analysis: Raw reads were preprocessed for error removal, and CDR3 was defined according to IMGT conventions as running from the conserved cysteine to phenylalanine. Clonality was computed by normalizing Shannon entropy by log2 of the number of productive unique TCRs and subtracting the result from 1. Whether each scalp clone was CD4 or CD8 was inferred by checking scalp TCRbeta sequences against the CD4 and CD8 repertoires from sorted blood. TCRdb retrieved this table from immuneACCESS and kept in-frame rearrangements only. Not all clones are present; in checked studies, unresolved V genes account for under half, and no reason is known for the remainder. D and trimming were read from the DNA, whereas the V and J calls and clone size are those reported in that table. The sample profile shows nearly 95,000 clones; around 71% of them were found once. The ten largest clones capture around 16% of the sample.

CDR1 and CDR2, looked up from the germline V gene, are SGHTA and FQGNSA. V loses 0 bases, J loses 6 bases, and the germline ends lie 14 bases apart. From the cysteine up to the phenylalanine, the CDR3 has a length of 15 residues. The DNA shown is the 45-base CDR3, in frame from base 1. The label giving this sample's treatment or condition can be read as: oral pan-JAK inhibitor, 5-10 mg twice daily. From alopecia areata patients, peripheral blood was collected along with lesional scalp punch biopsies. PBMCs were isolated by density centrifugation and stained for CD3, CD4 and CD8, after which CD4+ and CD8+ T cells were sorted on a FACSAria. General conclusions and limits of the study: With tofacitinib, both scalp clonality and the number of expanded CD8+ clones among the top 100 scalp clones went down significantly. Shared TCR sequences between patients were less evident than in mice, which may be partly attributable to HLA diversity in the patient population. Resident alphabeta T cells in normal human skin are also sequenced, complicating scalp TCR repertoire analysis, unlike mouse skin dominated by gammadelta T cells. Many expanded lesional clones were found to persist in scalp and blood during tofacitinib treatment, and relapse after treatment cessation may be partly explained by this persistence. Lesional scalp, especially in alopecia totalis/universalis, showed higher clonality and more expanded CD8+ clones than normal scalp, suggesting antigenic drive. Because the treated cohort was small and had only one nonresponder, larger studies are needed to examine links between baseline CD8+ expansion and response.

The clonotype originates from a human donor with alopecia areata. Specimen: CD8+ T cells sorted from blood, collected at week 44, from a patient treated with tofacitinib. The V gene is TRBV7-2 and the J gene is TRBJ1-2; the D gene is possibly TRBD1, with 6 bases matching. The CDR3: CASSLALGGQDGYTF. The DNA sequence follows: TGTGCCAGCAGCTTAGCGCTGGGGGGCCAGGATGGCTACACCTTC.